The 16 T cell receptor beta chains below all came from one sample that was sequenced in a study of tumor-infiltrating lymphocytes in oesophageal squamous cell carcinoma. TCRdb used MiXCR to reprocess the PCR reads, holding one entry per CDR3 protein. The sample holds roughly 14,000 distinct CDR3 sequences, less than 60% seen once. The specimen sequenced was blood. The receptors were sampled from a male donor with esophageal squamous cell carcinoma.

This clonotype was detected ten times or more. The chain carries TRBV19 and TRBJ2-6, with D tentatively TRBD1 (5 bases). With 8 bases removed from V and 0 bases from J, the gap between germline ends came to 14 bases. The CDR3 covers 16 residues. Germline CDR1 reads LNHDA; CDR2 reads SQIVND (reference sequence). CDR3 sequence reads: CASLRQLSSGANVLTF. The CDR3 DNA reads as TGTGCCAGTCTTCGACAGCTCAGCTCTGGGGCCAACGTCCTGACTTTC.

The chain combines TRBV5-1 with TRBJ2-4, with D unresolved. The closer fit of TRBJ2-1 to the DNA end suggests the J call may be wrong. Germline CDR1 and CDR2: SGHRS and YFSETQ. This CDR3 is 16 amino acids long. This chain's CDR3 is CASSLGLLLNTDTQFF. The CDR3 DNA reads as TGCGCCAGCAGCTTGGGACTCTTACTTAACACAGATACGCAGTTCTTC.

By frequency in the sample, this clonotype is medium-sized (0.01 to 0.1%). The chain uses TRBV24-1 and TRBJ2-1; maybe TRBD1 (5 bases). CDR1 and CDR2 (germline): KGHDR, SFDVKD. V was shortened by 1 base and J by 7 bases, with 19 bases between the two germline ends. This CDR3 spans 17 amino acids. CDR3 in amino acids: CATSDFRFAGNANEQFF. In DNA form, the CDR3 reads TGTGCCACCAGTGATTTCCGTTTCGCAGGGAACGCGAATGAGCAGTTCTTC.

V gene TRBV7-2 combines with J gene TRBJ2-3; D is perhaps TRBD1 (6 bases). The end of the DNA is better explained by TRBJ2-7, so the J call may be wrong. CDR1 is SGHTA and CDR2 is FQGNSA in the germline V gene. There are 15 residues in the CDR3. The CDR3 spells CASSLEQGRAYEQYF. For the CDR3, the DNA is TGTGCCAGCAGCTTAGAACAGGGACGAGCCTACGAGCAGTACTTC.

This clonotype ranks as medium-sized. The CDR3 region has the DNA TGTGCCATCACGGCTGAATATAGCAATCAGCCCCAGCATTTT. As protein: CAITAEYSNQPQHF. The V and J genes are TRBV10-3 and TRBJ1-5; D uncertain. Germline lookup yields CDR1 ENHRY and CDR2 SYGVKD. The V end was cut by 7 bases, the J end by 0 bases, with 10 bases between. The CDR3 has 14 amino acids.

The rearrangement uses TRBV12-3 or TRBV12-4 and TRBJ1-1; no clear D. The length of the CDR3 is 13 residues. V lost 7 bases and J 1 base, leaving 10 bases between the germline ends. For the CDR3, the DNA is TGTGCCAGCAAGATACGGTGGAACACTGAAGCTTTCTTT. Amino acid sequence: CASKIRWNTEAFF.

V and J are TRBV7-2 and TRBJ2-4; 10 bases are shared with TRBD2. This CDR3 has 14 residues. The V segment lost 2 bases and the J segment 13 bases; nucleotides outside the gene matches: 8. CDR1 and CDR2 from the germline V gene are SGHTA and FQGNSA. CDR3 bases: TGTGCCAGCAGCTTAACAGCGGGAGGGCGGGAGCAGTACTTC. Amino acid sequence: CASSLTAGGREQYF.

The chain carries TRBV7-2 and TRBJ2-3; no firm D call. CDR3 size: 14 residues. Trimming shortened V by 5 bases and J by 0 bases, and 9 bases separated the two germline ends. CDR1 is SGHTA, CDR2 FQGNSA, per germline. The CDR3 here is CASSPTTSTDTQYF. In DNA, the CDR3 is TGTGCCAGCAGCCCCACCACAAGCACAGATACGCAGTATTTT.

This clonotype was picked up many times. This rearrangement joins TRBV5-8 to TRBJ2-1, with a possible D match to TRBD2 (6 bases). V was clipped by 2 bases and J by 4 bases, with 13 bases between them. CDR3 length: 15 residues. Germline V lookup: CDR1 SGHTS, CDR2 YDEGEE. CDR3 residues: CASSFRGTSYNEQFF. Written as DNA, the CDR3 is TGTGCCAGCAGCTTTCGCGGGACTTCATACAATGAGCAGTTCTTC.

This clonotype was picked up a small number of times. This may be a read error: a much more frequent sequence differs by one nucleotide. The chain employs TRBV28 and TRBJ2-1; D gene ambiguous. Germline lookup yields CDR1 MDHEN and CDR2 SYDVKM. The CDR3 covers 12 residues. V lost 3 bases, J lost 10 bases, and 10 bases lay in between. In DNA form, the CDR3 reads TGTGCCAGCAGTTTCCCGACCTACGAGCAGTTCTTC. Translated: CASSFPTYEQFF.

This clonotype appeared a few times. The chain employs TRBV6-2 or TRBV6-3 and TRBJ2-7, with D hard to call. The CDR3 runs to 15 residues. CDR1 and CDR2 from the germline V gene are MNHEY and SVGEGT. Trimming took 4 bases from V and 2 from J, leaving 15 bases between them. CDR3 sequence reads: CASSFHLDPTYEQYF. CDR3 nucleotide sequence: TGTGCCAGCAGTTTCCACCTGGACCCGACCTACGAGCAGTACTTC.

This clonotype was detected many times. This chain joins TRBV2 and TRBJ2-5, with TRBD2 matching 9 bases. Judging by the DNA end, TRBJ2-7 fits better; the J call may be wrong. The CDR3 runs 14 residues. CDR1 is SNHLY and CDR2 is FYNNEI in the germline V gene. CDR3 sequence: CASGIGTSISEQYF. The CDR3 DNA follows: TGTGCCAGCGGTATAGGGACTAGCATCTCCGAGCAGTACTTC.

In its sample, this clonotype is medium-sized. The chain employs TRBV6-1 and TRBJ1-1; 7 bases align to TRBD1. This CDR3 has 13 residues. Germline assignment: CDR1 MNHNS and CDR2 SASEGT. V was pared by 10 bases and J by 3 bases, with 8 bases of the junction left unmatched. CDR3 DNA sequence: TGTGCCACCAGACAGGGTACGGACACTGAAGCTTTCTTT. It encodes CATRQGTDTEAFF.

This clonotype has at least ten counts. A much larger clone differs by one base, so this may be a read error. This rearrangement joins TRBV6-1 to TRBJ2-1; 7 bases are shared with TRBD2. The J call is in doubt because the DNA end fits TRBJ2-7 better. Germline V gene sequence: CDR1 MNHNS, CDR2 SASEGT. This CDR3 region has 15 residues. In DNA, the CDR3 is TGTGCCAGCAGTGGCTTAGCGGGCTCCTACAATGAGCAGTACTTC. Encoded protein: CASSGLAGSYNEQYF.

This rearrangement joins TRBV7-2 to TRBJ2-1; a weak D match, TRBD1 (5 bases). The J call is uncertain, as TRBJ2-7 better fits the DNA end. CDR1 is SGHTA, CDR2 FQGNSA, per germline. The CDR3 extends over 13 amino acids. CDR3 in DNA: TGTGCCAGCAGCTTAGTAGGGGCGGTCGAGCAGTACTTC. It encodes CASSLVGAVEQYF.

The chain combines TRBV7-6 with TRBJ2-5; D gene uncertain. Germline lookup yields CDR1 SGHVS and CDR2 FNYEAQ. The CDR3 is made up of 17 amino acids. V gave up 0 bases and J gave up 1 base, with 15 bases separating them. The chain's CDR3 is CASSLAGQVAGQETQYF. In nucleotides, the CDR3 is TGTGCCAGCAGCTTAGCGGGCCAGGTGGCCGGCCAAGAGACCCAGTACTTC.